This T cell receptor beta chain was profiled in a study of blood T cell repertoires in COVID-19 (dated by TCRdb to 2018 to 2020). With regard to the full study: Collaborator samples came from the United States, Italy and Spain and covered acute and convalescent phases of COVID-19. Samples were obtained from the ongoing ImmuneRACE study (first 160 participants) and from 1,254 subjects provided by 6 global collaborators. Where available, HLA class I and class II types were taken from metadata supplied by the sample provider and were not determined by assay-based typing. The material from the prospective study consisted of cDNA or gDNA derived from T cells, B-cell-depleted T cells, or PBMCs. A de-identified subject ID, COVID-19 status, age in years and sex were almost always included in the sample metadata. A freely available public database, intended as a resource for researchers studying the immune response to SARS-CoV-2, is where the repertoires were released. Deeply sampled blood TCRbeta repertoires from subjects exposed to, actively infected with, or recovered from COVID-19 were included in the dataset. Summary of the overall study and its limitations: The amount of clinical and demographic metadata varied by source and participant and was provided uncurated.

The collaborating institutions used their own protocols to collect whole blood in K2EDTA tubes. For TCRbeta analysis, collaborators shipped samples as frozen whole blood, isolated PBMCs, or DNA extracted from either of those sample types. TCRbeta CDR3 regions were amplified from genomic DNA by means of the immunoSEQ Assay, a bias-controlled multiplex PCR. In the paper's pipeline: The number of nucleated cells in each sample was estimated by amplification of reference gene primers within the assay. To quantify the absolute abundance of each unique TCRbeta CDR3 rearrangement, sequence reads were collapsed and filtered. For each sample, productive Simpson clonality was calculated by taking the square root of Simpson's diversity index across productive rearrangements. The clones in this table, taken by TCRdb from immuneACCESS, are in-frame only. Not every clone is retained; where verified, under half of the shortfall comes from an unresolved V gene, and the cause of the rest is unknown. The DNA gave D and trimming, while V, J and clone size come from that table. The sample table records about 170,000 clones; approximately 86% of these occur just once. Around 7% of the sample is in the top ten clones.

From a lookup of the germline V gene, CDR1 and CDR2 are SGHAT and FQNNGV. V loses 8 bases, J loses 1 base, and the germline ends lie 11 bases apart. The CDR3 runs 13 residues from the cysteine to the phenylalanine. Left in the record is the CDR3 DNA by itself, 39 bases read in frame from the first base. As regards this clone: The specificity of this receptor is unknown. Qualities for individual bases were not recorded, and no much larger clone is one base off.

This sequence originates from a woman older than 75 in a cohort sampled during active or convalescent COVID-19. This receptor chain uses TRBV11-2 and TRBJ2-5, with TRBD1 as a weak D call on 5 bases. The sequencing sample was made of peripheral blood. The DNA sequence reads TGTGCCAGCTGGACATGGGGCCAAGAGACCCAGTACTTC. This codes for CASWTWGQETQYF.